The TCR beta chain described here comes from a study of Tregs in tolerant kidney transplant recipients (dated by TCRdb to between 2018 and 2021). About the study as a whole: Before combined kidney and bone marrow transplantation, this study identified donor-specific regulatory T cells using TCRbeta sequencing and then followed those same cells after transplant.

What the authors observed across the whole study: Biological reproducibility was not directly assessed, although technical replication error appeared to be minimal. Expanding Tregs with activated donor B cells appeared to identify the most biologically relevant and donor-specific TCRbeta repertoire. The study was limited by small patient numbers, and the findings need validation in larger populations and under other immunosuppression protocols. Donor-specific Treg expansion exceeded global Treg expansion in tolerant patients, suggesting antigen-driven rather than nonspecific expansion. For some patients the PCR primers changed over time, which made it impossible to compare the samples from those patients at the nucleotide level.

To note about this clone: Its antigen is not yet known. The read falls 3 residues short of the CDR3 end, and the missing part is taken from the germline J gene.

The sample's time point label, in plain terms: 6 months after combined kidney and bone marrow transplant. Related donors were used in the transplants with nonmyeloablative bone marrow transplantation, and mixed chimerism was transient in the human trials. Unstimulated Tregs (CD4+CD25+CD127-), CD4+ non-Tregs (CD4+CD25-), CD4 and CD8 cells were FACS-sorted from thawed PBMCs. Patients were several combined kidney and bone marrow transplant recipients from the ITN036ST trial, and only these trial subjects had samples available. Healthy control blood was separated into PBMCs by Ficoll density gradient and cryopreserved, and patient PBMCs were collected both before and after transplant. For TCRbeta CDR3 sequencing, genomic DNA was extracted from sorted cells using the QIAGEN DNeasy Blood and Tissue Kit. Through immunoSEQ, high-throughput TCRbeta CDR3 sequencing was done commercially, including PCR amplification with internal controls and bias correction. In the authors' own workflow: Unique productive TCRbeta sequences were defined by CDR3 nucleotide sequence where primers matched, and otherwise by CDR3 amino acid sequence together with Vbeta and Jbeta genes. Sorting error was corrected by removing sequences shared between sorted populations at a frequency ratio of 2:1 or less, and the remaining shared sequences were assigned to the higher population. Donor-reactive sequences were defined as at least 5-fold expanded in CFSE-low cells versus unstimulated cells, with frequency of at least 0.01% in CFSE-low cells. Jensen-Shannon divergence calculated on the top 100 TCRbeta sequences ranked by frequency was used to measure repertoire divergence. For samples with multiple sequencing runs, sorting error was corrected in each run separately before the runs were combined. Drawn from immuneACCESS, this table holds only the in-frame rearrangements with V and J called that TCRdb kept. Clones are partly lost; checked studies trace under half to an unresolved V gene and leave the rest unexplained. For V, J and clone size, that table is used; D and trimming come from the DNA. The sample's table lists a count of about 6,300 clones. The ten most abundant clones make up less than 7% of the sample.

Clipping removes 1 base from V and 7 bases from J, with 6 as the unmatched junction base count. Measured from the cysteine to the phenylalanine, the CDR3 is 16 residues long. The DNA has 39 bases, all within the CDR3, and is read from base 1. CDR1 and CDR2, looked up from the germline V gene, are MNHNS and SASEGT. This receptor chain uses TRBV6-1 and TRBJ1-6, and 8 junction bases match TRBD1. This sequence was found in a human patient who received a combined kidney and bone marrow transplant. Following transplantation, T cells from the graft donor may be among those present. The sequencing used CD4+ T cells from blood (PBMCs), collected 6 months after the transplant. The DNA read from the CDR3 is TGTGCCAGCAGTGAAGGCCGGGACAGGTCGAATTCACCC. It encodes CASSEGRDRSNSP. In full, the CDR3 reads CASSEGRDRSNSPLHF.